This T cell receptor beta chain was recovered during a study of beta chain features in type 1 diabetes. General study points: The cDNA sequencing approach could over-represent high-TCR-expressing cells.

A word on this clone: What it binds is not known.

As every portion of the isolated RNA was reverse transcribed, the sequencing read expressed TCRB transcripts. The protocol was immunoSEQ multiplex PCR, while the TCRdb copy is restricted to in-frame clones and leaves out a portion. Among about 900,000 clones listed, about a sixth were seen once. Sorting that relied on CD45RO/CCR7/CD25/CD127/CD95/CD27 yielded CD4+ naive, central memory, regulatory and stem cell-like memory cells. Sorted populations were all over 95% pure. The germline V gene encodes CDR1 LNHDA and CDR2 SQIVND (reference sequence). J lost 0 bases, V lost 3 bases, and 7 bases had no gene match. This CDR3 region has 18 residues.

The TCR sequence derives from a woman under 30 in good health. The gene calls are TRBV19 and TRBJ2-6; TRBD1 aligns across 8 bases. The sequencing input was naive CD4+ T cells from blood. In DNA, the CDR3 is TGTGCCAGTAGTATCCGACAGGGGATGTTCTCTGGGGCCAACGTCCTGACTTTC. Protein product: CASSIRQGMFSGANVLTF.